Below are 11 T cell receptor beta chains sequenced from a single sample in a study of cytomegalovirus exposure and HLA in healthy donors. PCR primers comprised 60 Vbeta and 13 Jbeta primers. Profiling relied on immunoSEQ multiplex PCR, and the TCRdb table lists in-frame clones only, not all of them. Of about 110,000 clones in the sample, roughly two thirds are singletons; the top ten hold roughly 2.4%. Sequenced input: PBMCs. The source is a woman in her 30s in good health and CMV-seronegative.

The table lists this clone with a few counts. The gene calls are TRBV19 and TRBJ1-4, with TRBD1 matching 9 bases. Germline-derived CDR1 and CDR2 are LNHDA and SQIVND (reference sequence). This CDR3 contains 13 residues. Unmatched junction bases numbered 4, after V lost 10 bases and J lost 4 bases. The CDR3 loop reads CATSDRGNEKLFF. The CDR3 nucleotides are TGTGCCACTTCGGACAGGGGTAATGAAAAACTGTTTTTT.

The chain recombines TRBV7-9 with TRBJ2-7; possibly TRBD1 for D (5 bases). This CDR3 comprises 14 residues. The V end lost 0 bases, the J end lost 6 bases, and 12 bases lay between the germline ends. Germline V lookup: CDR1 SEHNR, CDR2 FQNEAQ (reference sequence). The CDR3: CASSLAVTGSEQYF. CDR3 nucleotides: TGTGCCAGCAGCTTAGCCGTCACAGGTTCCGAGCAGTACTTC.

In its sample, this clone was seen a few times. This chain uses TRBV19 with TRBJ1-5, with a possible D match to TRBD1 (6 bases). This CDR3 contains 14 residues. The V gene lost 5 bases and the J gene lost 7 bases, with 15 bases spanning the gap. The germline V gene has CDR1 LNHDA and CDR2 SQIVND (reference sequence). CDR3 in DNA: TGTGCCAGTAGTGAACGGGACAAAGGGCAGCCCCAGCATTTT. Residues: CASSERDKGQPQHF.

The J gene is TRBJ1-6, the V gene TRBV5-4; 7 nucleotides align to TRBD1. The trim removed 5 bases at V and 12 bases at J, leaving 11 bases unmatched. In germline, CDR1 is SGHNT, CDR2 YYREEE (reference sequence). The CDR3 contains 14 residues. The CDR3 coding sequence is TGTGCCAGCAGTCCGAGGGGGACAGACCAACCCCTCCACTTT. It translates to CASSPRGTDQPLHF.

The rearrangement links TRBV13 to TRBJ1-5; the match to TRBD1 covers 8 bases. The V and J ends lost 2 bases and 6 bases, in that order; junction bases with no gene match: 3. The germline gives CDR1 PRHDT, CDR2 FYEKMQ (reference sequence). The CDR3 is 14 amino acids. The CDR3 nucleotides read TGTGCCAGCAGCTTACAGGGGGCGGCTCAGCCCCAGCATTTT. Translated, it gives CASSLQGAAQPQHF. The entire variable domain, with the rest obtained from reference TRBV13 and TRBJ1-5, is as follows: AAGVIQSPRHLIKEKRETATLKCYPIPRHDTVYWYQQGPGQDPQFLISFYEKMQSDKGSIPDRFSAQQFSDYHSELNMSSLELGDSALYFCASSLQGAAQPQHFGDGTRLSIL.

This clone was counted once. The J gene is TRBJ2-7, the V gene TRBV5-1; 7 bases agree with TRBD1. CDR3 length equals 14 residues. The trim removed 5 bases at V and 0 bases at J, leaving 5 bases unmatched. Germline V lookup: CDR1 SGHRS, CDR2 YFSETQ. CDR3 amino acids: CASRWDSSSYEQYF. The CDR3 DNA sequence: TGCGCCAGCAGGTGGGACAGTAGCTCCTACGAGCAGTACTTC.

This clone was detected a few times. The chain couples TRBV10-2 to TRBJ2-3; D gene ambiguous. The CDR3 has 11 residues. Trimming removed 8 bases from V and 2 bases from J, with 5 bases in between. Germline CDR1 reads WSHSY; CDR2 reads SAAADI. CDR3 sequence reads: CASAATDTQYF. CDR3 nucleotide sequence: TGCGCCAGCGCGGCCACAGATACGCAGTATTTT.

V gene TRBV5-1 combines with J gene TRBJ2-7; 9 bases agree with TRBD1. The CDR3 has 16 residues. The junction had 9 bases not matched to a gene; V was cut back by 2 bases and J by 3 bases. From germline, CDR1 is SGHRS and CDR2 YFSETQ. For the CDR3, the DNA is TGCGCCAGCAGCTTAGCGGAGCTGGGACAGGGCTACGAGCAGTACTTC. Residues: CASSLAELGQGYEQYF.

This rearrangement joins TRBV28 to TRBJ1-1; possible D gene TRBD1, 5 bases. V was trimmed by 2 bases and J by 5 bases, leaving 15 bases between them. The CDR3 sequence is 15 residues long. Per germline, CDR1 MDHEN and CDR2 SYDVKM. Here the CDR3 reads CASSLVGGGETEAFF. The CDR3 DNA reads as TGTGCCAGCAGTTTAGTGGGGGGGGGAGAAACTGAAGCTTTCTTT.

The V and J genes are TRBV4-3 and TRBJ2-3; TRBD2 matches at 8 bases. Germline loops: CDR1 LGHNA, CDR2 YSLEER. V was pared by 2 bases and J by 4 bases, with 5 bases of the junction left unmatched. CDR3 length: 15 amino acids. The CDR3 sequence: CASSQLTSVPDTQYF. CDR3 coding DNA: TGCGCCAGCAGCCAACTGACTAGCGTACCAGATACGCAGTATTTT.

This clone appeared many times. The chain uses TRBV6-9 and TRBJ1-5; D perhaps matches TRBD1 (5 bases). CDR3 length: 13 amino acids. Germline-derived CDR1 and CDR2 are MNHGY and SVAAGI. V was clipped by 6 bases and J by 4 bases, with 10 bases between them. The CDR3 sequence is CASRYAGNQPQHF. The CDR3 DNA sequence: TGTGCCAGCAGATACGCAGGGAATCAGCCCCAGCATTTT.